Presented here are 7 T cell receptor beta chains from one specimen sequenced in a study of molecular identifiers for immune sequencing clone quantification. TCRdb re-analysed the PCR reads in MiXCR, keeping a single row per CDR3 protein. The repertoire holds under 650,000 distinct CDR3 sequences, with around 20% as singletons. Sequences were obtained from naive CD8+ T cells from blood, with Jurkat cell RNA spiked in. Described subset: FACS-sorted CD8+CD4-CCR7+CD45RA+ naive T cells. These receptors came from a human donor in good health. Some libraries in this study had Jurkat cell RNA spiked in.

This clonotype was observed a single time. A read error may explain this, as a much larger clone is one base away. The rearrangement uses TRBV6-2 or TRBV6-3 and TRBJ1-1, with D unclear. The CDR3 runs to 14 residues. The V gene's germline CDR1 is MNHEY and CDR2 SVGEGT. V lost 6 bases and J lost 3, with 14 bases in between. CDR3 region: CASSRGQSDTEAFF. The CDR3 DNA reads TGTGCCAGCAGCCGAGGGCAGTCTGACACTGAAGCTTTCTTT.

Note on this clonotype: A much larger clone is a single base away; this may be a read error. The chain links TRBV29-1 to TRBJ2-2, with TRBD1 as a possible D gene (5 bases). This CDR3 has 13 residues. Germline V gives CDR1 SQVTM, CDR2 ANQGSEA. The CDR3 bases are TGCAGCGCTACGACAGCGAACACCAGGGAGCTGTTTTTT. Translating gives CSATTANTRELFF.

To note about this clonotype: Being one base from a much bigger clone, this may be a read error. The chain joins TRBV6-5 to TRBJ2-7; D possibly corresponds to TRBD1 (6 bases). The CDR3 is 13 residues long. The V gene's germline CDR1 is MNHEY and CDR2 SVGAGI. This CDR3 is CASRGDNSCEQYF. The CDR3 coding sequence is TGTGCCAGCAGGGGGGACAACTCCTGCGAGCAGTACTTC.

This clonotype was picked up a small number of times. The chain couples TRBV23-1 to TRBJ2-5; TRBD1 might be the D (6 bases). TRBV23-1 is an ORF, and what it does is uncertain. Trimming removed 2 bases at V and 7 bases at J, with 26 bases between. The CDR3 contains 18 residues. This CDR3 is CASSQQRKQGSSISTQYF. CDR3 DNA sequence: TGCGCCAGCAGTCAACAGAGGAAACAGGGTTCCTCAATTTCGACCCAGTACTTC.

This clonotype appeared many times. The genes are TRBV7-9 and TRBJ2-5, with D unclear. Germline V gene lookup returns CDR1 SEHNR and CDR2 FQNEAQ (reference sequence). The CDR3 is 14 amino acids. The ends were cut back, 4 bases at V and 0 bases at J, with 9 bases in the middle. The CDR3 spells CASSSPLDQETQYF. The CDR3, as DNA: TGTGCCAGCAGCTCACCCCTGGACCAAGAGACCCAGTACTTC.

On this clonotype itself: With a much larger clone just one base away, this may be a read error. The CDR3 region has the DNA TGCGCCAGCAGTCCGCCAAGCGCCTACGAGCAGTGCTTC. Protein sequence: CASSPPSAYEQCF. The chain employs TRBV5-1 and TRBJ2-7; D is undetermined. This CDR3 region has 13 residues. Per the germline V gene, CDR1 is SGHRS and CDR2 is YFSETQ. Full variable domain (rest looked up from reference TRBV5-1 and TRBJ2-7): KAGVTQTPRYLIKTRGQQVTLSCSPISGHRSVSWYQQTPGQGLQFLFEYFSETQRNKGNFPGRFSGRQFSNSRSEMNVSTLELGDSALYLCASSPPSAYEQCFGPGTRLTVT.

This clonotype has at least ten counts. The CDR3 loop reads CSARARGGFYEQYF. The CDR3 DNA follows: TGCAGTGCTAGGGCGCGCGGGGGCTTCTACGAGCAGTACTTC. The chain employs TRBV20-1 and TRBJ2-7; tentative D call: TRBD2 (7 bases). V was clipped by 3 bases and J by 3 bases, with 15 bases between them. The CDR3 has 14 amino acids. CDR1 and CDR2 (germline): DFQATT, SNEGSKA (reference sequence).